Sequencing of this T cell receptor (beta chain) was carried out in a study of blood T cell repertoires in COVID-19. Produced via immunoSEQ multiplex PCR; TCRdb's table is partial and in-frame only. The table includes about 300,000 clones, nearly 90% detected once. The CDR3 consists of 12 residues. V was cut by 2 bases and J by 6 bases, with 5 bases left in between. Per the germline V gene, CDR1 is KGHSH and CDR2 is LQKENI. The V and J genes are TRBV18 and TRBJ1-3, with D unclear. This receptor was obtained from a man younger than 30 with active or convalescent COVID-19. Sequencing was carried out using peripheral blood. CDR3 residues: CASSPGLNTIYF. DNA of the CDR3: TGTGCCAGCTCACCAGGGCTAAACACCATATATTTT.